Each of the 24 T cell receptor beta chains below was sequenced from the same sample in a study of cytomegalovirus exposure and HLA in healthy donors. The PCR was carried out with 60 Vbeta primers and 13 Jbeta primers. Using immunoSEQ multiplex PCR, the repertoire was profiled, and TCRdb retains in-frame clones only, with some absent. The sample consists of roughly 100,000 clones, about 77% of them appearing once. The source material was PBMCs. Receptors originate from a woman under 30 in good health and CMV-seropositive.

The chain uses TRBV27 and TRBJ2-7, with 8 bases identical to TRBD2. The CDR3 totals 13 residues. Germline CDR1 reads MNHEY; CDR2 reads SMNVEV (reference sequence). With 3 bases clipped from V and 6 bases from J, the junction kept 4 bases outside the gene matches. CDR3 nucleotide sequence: TGTGCCAGCAGTTTCGACGGGAGGGGCGAGCAGTACTTC. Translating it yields CASSFDGRGEQYF.

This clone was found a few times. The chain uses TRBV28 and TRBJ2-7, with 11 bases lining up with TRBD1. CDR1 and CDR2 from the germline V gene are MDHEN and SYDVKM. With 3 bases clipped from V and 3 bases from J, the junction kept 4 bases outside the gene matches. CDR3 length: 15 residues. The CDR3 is CASSFSGTGGYEQYF. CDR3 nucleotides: TGTGCCAGCAGTTTTAGTGGGACAGGGGGCTACGAGCAGTACTTC.

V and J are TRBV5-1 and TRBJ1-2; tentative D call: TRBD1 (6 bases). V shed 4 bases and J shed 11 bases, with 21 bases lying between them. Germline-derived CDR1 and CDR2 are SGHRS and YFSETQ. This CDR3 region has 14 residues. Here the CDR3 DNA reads TGCGCCAGCAGCACAGAACAGGGTGGACGCTGGTACACCTTC. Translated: CASSTEQGGRWYTF.

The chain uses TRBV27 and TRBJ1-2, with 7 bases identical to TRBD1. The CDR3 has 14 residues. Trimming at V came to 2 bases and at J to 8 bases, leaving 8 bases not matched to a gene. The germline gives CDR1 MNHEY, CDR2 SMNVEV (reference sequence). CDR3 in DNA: TGTGCCAGCAGTTTAATCGGGACAGTGGAAGGCTACACCTTC. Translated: CASSLIGTVEGYTF.

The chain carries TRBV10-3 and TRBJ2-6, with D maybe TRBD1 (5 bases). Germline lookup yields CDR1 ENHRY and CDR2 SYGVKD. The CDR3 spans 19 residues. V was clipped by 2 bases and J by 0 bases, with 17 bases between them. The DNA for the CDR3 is TGTGCCATCAGTGAGCCCACCTTTGACAGAAGCTCTGGGGCCAACGTCCTGACTTTC. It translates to CAISEPTFDRSSGANVLTF.

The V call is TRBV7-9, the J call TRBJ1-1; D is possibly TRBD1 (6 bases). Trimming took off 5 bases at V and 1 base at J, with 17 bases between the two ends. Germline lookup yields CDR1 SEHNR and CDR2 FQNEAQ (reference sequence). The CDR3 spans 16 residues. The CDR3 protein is CASSAPTGQSNTEAFF. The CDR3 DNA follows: TGTGCCAGCAGCGCACCGACCGGACAGTCGAACACTGAAGCTTTCTTT.

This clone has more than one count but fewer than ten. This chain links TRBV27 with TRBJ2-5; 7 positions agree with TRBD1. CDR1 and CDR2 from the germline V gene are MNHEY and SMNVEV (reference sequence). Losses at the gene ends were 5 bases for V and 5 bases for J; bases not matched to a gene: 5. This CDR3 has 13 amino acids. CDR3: CASSLQGYETQYF. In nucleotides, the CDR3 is TGTGCCAGCAGTCTACAGGGGTACGAGACCCAGTACTTC.

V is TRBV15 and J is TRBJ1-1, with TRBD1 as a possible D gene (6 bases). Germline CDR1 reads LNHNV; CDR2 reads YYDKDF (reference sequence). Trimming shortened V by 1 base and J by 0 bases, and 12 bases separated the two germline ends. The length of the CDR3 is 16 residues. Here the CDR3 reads CATSRGWEGVNTEAFF. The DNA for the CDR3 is TGTGCCACCAGCAGAGGGTGGGAGGGGGTGAACACTGAAGCTTTCTTT.

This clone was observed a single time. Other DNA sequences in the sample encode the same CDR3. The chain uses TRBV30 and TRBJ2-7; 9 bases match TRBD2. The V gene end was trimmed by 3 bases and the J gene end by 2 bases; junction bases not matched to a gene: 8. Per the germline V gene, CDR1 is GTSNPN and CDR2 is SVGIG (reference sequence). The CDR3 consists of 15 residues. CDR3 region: CAWRRPTSGPYEQYF. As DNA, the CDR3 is TGTGCCTGGAGAAGACCGACTAGCGGCCCCTACGAGCAGTACTTC. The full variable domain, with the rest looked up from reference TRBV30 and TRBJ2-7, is SQTIHQWPATLVQPVGSPLSLECTVEGTSNPNLYWYRQAAGRGLQLLFYSVGIGQISSEVPQNLSASRPQDRQFILSSKKLLLSDSGFYLCAWRRPTSGPYEQYFGPGTRLTVT.

CDR3 sequence reads: CASSVSDLNGYTF. The CDR3 nucleotides are TGTGCCAGCAGCGTATCAGATCTTAATGGCTACACCTTC. The rearrangement joins TRBV9 to TRBJ1-2, with unresolved D. The CDR3 is 13 residues long. Germline V gives CDR1 SGDLS, CDR2 YYNGEE. Trimming pared 1 base from V and 6 bases from J, leaving 10 bases between.

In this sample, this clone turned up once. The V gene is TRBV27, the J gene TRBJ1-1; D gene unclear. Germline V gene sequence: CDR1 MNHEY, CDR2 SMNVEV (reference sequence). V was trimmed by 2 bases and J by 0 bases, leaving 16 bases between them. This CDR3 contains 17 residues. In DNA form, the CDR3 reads TGTGCCAGCAGTTTAGTTGGCGGGAAGATTATGAACACTGAAGCTTTCTTT. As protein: CASSLVGGKIMNTEAFF.

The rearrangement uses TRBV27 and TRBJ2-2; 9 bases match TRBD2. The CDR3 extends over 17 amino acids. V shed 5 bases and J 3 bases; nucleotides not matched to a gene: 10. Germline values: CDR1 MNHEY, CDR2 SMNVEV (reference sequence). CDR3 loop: CASSRLSGSRYTGELFF. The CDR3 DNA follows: TGTGCCAGCAGTCGACTTAGCGGGAGTAGGTACACCGGGGAGCTGTTTTTT.

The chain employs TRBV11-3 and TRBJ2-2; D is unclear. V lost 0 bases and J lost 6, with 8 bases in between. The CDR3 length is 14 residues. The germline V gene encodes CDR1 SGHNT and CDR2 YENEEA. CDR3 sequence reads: CASSLDGSAGELFF. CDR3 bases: TGTGCCAGCAGCTTAGACGGTTCGGCCGGGGAGCTGTTTTTT.

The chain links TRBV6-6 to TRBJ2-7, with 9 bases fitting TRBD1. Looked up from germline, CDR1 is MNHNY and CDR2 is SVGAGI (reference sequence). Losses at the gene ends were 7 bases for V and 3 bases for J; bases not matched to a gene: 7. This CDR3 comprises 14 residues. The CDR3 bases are TGTGCCAGCAATACCGGGACAGGGTTCTACGAGCAGTACTTC. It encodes CASNTGTGFYEQYF.

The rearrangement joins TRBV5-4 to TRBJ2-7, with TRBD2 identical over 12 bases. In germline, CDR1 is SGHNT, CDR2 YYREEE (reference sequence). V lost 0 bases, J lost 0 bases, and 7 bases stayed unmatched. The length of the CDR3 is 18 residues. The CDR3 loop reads CASSLELAGGGSSYEQYF. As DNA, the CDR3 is TGTGCCAGCAGCTTGGAACTAGCGGGGGGCGGAAGCTCCTACGAGCAGTACTTC.

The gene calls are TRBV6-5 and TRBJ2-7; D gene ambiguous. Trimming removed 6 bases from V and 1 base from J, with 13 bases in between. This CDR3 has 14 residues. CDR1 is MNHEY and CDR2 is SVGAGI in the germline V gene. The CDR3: CASSRDILSYEQYF. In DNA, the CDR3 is TGTGCCAGCAGCCGCGACATTTTGTCCTACGAGCAGTACTTC.

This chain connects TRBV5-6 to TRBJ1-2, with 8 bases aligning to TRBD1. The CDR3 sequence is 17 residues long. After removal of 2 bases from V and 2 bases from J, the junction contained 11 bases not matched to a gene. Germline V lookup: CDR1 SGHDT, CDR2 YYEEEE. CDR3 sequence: CASSFLTSRGRNYGYTF. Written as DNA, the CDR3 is TGTGCCAGCAGCTTCCTGACGAGCAGGGGGCGCAACTATGGCTACACCTTC.

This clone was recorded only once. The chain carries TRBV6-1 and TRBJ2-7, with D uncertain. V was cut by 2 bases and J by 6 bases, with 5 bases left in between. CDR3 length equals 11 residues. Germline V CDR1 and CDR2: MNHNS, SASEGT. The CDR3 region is CASSENREQYF. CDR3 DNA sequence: TGTGCCAGCAGTGAAAATCGCGAGCAGTACTTC.

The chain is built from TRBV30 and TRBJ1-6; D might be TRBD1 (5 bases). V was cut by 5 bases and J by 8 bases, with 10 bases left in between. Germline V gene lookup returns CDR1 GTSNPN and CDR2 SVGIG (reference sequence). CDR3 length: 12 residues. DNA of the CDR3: TGTGCCTGGGGCAGGGTGGATTCACCCCTCCACTTT. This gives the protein CAWGRVDSPLHF.

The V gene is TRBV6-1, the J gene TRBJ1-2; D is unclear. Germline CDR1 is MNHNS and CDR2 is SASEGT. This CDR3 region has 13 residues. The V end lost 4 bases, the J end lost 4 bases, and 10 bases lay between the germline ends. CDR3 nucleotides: TGTGCCAGCAGTGCCACTCCCGCCTATGGCTACACCTTC. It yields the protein CASSATPAYGYTF.

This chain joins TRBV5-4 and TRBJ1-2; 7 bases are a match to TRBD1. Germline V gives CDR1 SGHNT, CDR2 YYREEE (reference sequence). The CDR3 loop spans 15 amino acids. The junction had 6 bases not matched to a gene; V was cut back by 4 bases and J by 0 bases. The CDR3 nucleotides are TGTGCCAGCAGCAACCCGGGACAGTCTAACTATGGCTACACCTTC. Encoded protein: CASSNPGQSNYGYTF.

CDR3 residues: CASSLRINEKLFF. In DNA, the CDR3 is TGTGCCAGTAGCCTCAGAATTAATGAAAAACTGTTTTTT. The chain employs TRBV19 and TRBJ1-4, with D unresolved. Per the germline V gene, CDR1 is LNHDA and CDR2 is SQIVND (reference sequence). This CDR3 region has 13 residues. With 6 bases removed from V and 4 bases from J, the gap between germline ends came to 9 bases.

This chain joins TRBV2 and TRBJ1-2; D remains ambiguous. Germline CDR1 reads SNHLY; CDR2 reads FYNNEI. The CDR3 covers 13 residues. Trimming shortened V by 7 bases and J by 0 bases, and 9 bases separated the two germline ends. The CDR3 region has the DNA TGTGCCAGCATGGAGATTCCTAACTATGGCTACACCTTC. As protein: CASMEIPNYGYTF.

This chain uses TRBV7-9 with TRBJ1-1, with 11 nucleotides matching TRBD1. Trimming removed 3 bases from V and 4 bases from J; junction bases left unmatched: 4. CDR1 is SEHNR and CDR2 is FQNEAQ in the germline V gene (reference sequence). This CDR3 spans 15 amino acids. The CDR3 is CASSFRDRGTTEAFF. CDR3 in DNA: TGTGCCAGCAGCTTTCGGGACAGGGGGACCACTGAAGCTTTCTTT.